The 20 T cell receptor beta chains in this list originate from one sample, sequenced in a study of blood T cell repertoires in COVID-19. Clones were read by immunoSEQ multiplex PCR, and TCRdb kept only the in-frame ones, dropping some. The table has just over 350,000 clones, roughly 87% seen once; the top ten hold about 3%. Sequenced sample: PBMCs or T cells enriched from blood (not recorded which). The receptors here all came from a woman in her thirties who had recovered from COVID-19.

CDR3 loop: CASSLVRDSPLHF. In DNA, the CDR3 is TGTGCCAGCAGCTTAGTGAGGGATTCACCCCTCCACTTT. The chain carries TRBV7-2 and TRBJ1-6; D unresolved. Germline V CDR1 and CDR2: SGHTA, FQGNSA. This CDR3 is built from 13 residues. V lost 1 base and J lost 8, with 6 bases in between.

The chain is built from TRBV6-1 and TRBJ1-5, with D perhaps TRBD1 (6 bases). Germline CDR1 reads MNHNS; CDR2 reads SASEGT. The CDR3 spans 17 residues. V was shortened by 2 bases and J by 5 bases, with 19 bases between the two germline ends. CDR3 protein: CASSEKGRGQGHQPQHF. CDR3 in DNA: TGTGCCAGCAGTGAAAAGGGCAGGGGTCAGGGGCATCAGCCCCAGCATTTT.

The chain joins TRBV19 to TRBJ1-5; TRBD1 agrees at 7 bases. The CDR3 has 17 residues. After removal of 5 bases from V and 0 bases from J, the junction contained 10 bases not matched to a gene. Germline V CDR1 and CDR2: LNHDA, SQIVND (reference sequence). CDR3 DNA sequence: TGTGCCAGTAGTGTGTCCCCGGGACAGCTTAGCAATCAGCCCCAGCATTTT. Protein sequence: CASSVSPGQLSNQPQHF. The complete variable domain, with remaining parts taken from reference TRBV19 and TRBJ1-5, reads DGGITQSPKYLFRKEGQNVTLSCEQNLNHDAMYWYRQDPGQGLRLIYYSQIVNDFQKGDIAEGYSVSREKKESFPLTVTSAQKNPTAFYLCASSVSPGQLSNQPQHFGDGTRLSIL.

V and J are TRBV9 and TRBJ1-1; no reliable D call. The CDR3 has 16 residues. V dropped 0 bases and J dropped 5 bases, with 17 bases sitting between them. Germline CDR1 and CDR2: SGDLS and YYNGEE. In nucleotides, the CDR3 is TGTGCCAGCAGCGTAGGGGCCAGCTACTTGGATACTGAAGCTTTCTTT. Protein: CASSVGASYLDTEAFF.

On this clone: This sample also contains other DNA sequences that code for the same CDR3. The chain links TRBV18 to TRBJ2-7; possible D gene TRBD1, 5 bases. The CDR3 totals 14 residues. CDR1 is KGHSH and CDR2 is LQKENI in the germline V gene. Trimming took off 2 bases at V and 7 bases at J, with 15 bases between the two ends. CDR3 coding DNA: TGTGCCAGCTCACCAAGGCAGGGTTACGATGAGCAGTACTTC. Its protein product is CASSPRQGYDEQYF.

The V call is TRBV3-1 (or the pseudogene TRBV3-2), the J call TRBJ2-7; the match to TRBD2 covers 7 bases. Per germline, CDR1 LGHDT and CDR2 YNNKEL (reference sequence). V dropped 4 bases and J dropped 0; count of bases not matched to a gene: 3. The CDR3 contains 14 residues. The CDR3 DNA sequence: TGTGCCAGCAGCCCCGGGACTACCTCCTACGAGCAGTACTTC. Its translation: CASSPGTTSYEQYF.

CDR3 nucleotide sequence: TGTGCCAGCACCTTTGGACAGGGGGCTTCCTCGGGTGAGGGCTACACCTTC. Translated: CASTFGQGASSGEGYTF. V is TRBV9 and J is TRBJ1-2; 11 bases agree with TRBD1. Germline CDR1 SGDLS, CDR2 YYNGEE. The CDR3 is made up of 17 amino acids. The V and J ends lost 6 bases and 8 bases, in that order; junction bases with no gene match: 18.

The chain couples TRBV5-6 to TRBJ1-2; D possibly corresponds to TRBD1 (5 bases). V shed 4 bases and J shed 8 bases, with 12 bases lying between them. Germline V CDR1 and CDR2: SGHDT, YYEEEE. The CDR3 has 12 residues. CDR3 bases: TGTGCCAGCAGCCTCAGGGCTGACGGCTACACCTTC. The encoded protein is CASSLRADGYTF.

The V gene is TRBV18, the J gene TRBJ2-2; 8 nucleotides line up with TRBD2. V was clipped by 3 bases and J by 6 bases; unmatched bases: 6. Germline values: CDR1 KGHSH, CDR2 LQKENI. This CDR3 is built from 15 residues. CDR3 region: CASSPSGTSSGELFF. DNA of the CDR3: TGTGCCAGCTCACCTAGCGGGACGAGTTCCGGGGAGCTGTTTTTT. Variable domain in full (rest from reference TRBV18 and TRBJ2-2): NAGVMQNPRHLVRRRGQEARLRCSPMKGHSHVYWYRQLPEEGLKFMVYLQKENIIDESGMPKERFSAEFPKEGPSILRIQQVVRGDSAAYFCASSPSGTSSGELFFGEGSRLTVL.

This clone has a single count. Here the CDR3 reads CASSPLAGGHTGELFF. The CDR3 bases are TGTGCCAGCAGCCCCCTAGCGGGGGGCCACACCGGGGAGCTGTTTTTT. The chain has TRBV6-2 or TRBV6-3 and TRBJ2-2; TRBD2 aligns across 11 bases. CDR1 and CDR2 (germline): MNHEY, SVGEGT. Trimming removed 6 bases from V and 3 bases from J; junction bases left unmatched: 6. The CDR3 consists of 16 residues.

The chain employs TRBV6-1 and TRBJ1-5; D is undetermined. Trimming pared 0 bases from V and 5 bases from J, leaving 8 bases between. Germline V CDR1 and CDR2: MNHNS, SASEGT. This CDR3 spans 14 amino acids. The CDR3 sequence: CASSEAGRDQPQHF. The CDR3 nucleotides are TGTGCCAGCAGTGAAGCGGGGAGGGATCAGCCCCAGCATTTT.

The chain employs TRBV19 and TRBJ2-7; TRBD2 matches 10 bases. The CDR3 has 13 residues. The J segment lost 4 bases and the V segment lost 4 bases, leaving 1 base of the junction unmatched. Germline values: CDR1 LNHDA, CDR2 SQIVND (reference sequence). The CDR3 region is CASSTSGGYEQYF. In nucleotides, the CDR3 is TGTGCCAGTAGTACTAGCGGGGGTTACGAGCAGTACTTC. Together with reference TRBV19 and TRBJ2-7, the CDR3 gives the full variable domain: DGGITQSPKYLFRKEGQNVTLSCEQNLNHDAMYWYRQDPGQGLRLIYYSQIVNDFQKGDIAEGYSVSREKKESFPLTVTSAQKNPTAFYLCASSTSGGYEQYFGPGTRLTVT.

This clone has a single count. The chain uses TRBV7-9 and TRBJ1-2, with unresolved D. Germline V gene sequence: CDR1 SEHNR, CDR2 FQNEAQ (reference sequence). Trimming left V 2 bases short and J 4 bases short, with 11 bases between. There are 14 residues in the CDR3. DNA for the CDR3: TGTGCCAGCAGCTTAAATGCAGGTACCTATGGCTACACCTTC. Encoded protein: CASSLNAGTYGYTF.

This rearrangement joins TRBV14 to TRBJ2-3; 13 nucleotides agree with TRBD2. Germline V lookup: CDR1 SGHDN, CDR2 FVKESK. After removal of 2 bases from V and 8 bases from J, the junction contained 10 bases not matched to a gene. The CDR3 contains 17 residues. The CDR3 DNA reads TGTGCCAGCAGCCAATTGACTAGCGGGGGGCTGGCGGCTACGCAGTATTTT. The encoded protein is CASSQLTSGGLAATQYF.

This clone was seen more than once but under ten times. The rearrangement joins TRBV7-9 to TRBJ2-1; TRBD2 might be the D (6 bases). CDR1 and CDR2 from the germline V gene are SEHNR and FQNEAQ (reference sequence). CDR3 length equals 12 residues. V dropped 4 bases and J dropped 13 bases, with 14 bases sitting between them. CDR3: CASSSSTRIQFF. The CDR3 DNA is TGTGCCAGCAGCTCTTCGACTAGAATTCAGTTCTTC.

This chain uses TRBV19 with TRBJ2-7; 12 bases agree with TRBD2. The CDR3 totals 15 residues. Trimming cost V 6 bases and J 7 bases; bases outside gene matches: 10. Germline loops: CDR1 LNHDA, CDR2 SQIVND (reference sequence). DNA of the CDR3: TGTGCCAGTAGCGTCGCTAGCGGGGGGGGCTGGGAGCAGTACTTC. This gives the protein CASSVASGGGWEQYF.

This clone was recorded once. The chain links TRBV2 to TRBJ2-7; TRBD1 matches at 8 bases. V trimming: 5 bases; J trimming: 6 bases; junction bases outside the gene matches: 6. Germline V gene lookup returns CDR1 SNHLY and CDR2 FYNNEI. This CDR3 spans 13 amino acids. The CDR3 here is CASSPQGVREQYF. The CDR3 bases are TGTGCCAGCAGTCCACAGGGGGTACGCGAGCAGTACTTC.

The chain is built from TRBV7-2 and TRBJ2-1, with 7 positions matching TRBD2. Germline CDR1 SGHTA, CDR2 FQGNSA. The ends lost 5 bases at V and 7 bases at J; junction bases unmatched: 14. This CDR3 has 16 amino acids. The CDR3 loop reads CASSTYFGGSWNEQFF. For the CDR3, the DNA is TGTGCCAGCAGCACCTACTTTGGCGGGAGTTGGAATGAGCAGTTCTTC. Filled out from reference TRBV7-2 and TRBJ2-1, the complete variable domain reads GAGVSQSPSNKVTEKGKDVELRCDPISGHTALYWYRQSLGQGLEFLIYFQGNSAPDKSGLPSDRFSAERTGGSVSTLTIQRTQQEDSAVYLCASSTYFGGSWNEQFFGPGTRLTVL.

J is TRBJ2-2 and V is TRBV9, with TRBD2 identical over 9 bases. Germline V gives CDR1 SGDLS, CDR2 YYNGEE. Trimming cost V 0 bases and J 2 bases; bases outside gene matches: 5. The CDR3 covers 17 residues. The DNA of the CDR3 is TGTGCCAGCAGCGTAGGCCTAGCGGGAAGTAACACCGGGGAGCTGTTTTTT. Translating it yields CASSVGLAGSNTGELFF.

The chain couples TRBV5-1 to TRBJ2-2, with TRBD1 identical over 10 bases. Germline trimming cut 6 bases from V and 4 bases from J; bases unmatched to any gene: 9. The CDR3 loop spans 16 amino acids. The germline V gene encodes CDR1 SGHRS and CDR2 YFSETQ. The CDR3 reads CASTISGTGVTGELFF. DNA for the CDR3: TGCGCCAGCACCATCTCCGGGACAGGGGTCACCGGGGAGCTGTTTTTT.